The sequence of this TCR beta chain was determined in a study of regulatory and conventional T cells in RAG deficiency. Whole-study results and caveats: Shorter CDR3s in all patient subsets; >85% Treg-Tconv overlap in Omenn. RAG-deficient patients showed markedly lower Shannon entropy and higher Simpson indices than control T-cell subsets.

Points on this clone: The antigen remains undetermined.

The CDR3 extends over 14 amino acids. Trimming took 7 bases from V and 1 from J, leaving 14 bases between them. The V gene's germline CDR1 is SGDLS and CDR2 YYNGEE. Using immunoSEQ multiplex PCR, the repertoire was profiled, and TCRdb retains in-frame clones only, with some absent. Of roughly 34,000 clones listed, about 70% are singletons. Genomic DNA came from blood conventional CD4+ T cells gated CD25-low CD127-high. This sample also appeared in a second study, on regulatory T cells. That source reports: Primers: 52 TRBV forward and 13 TRBJ reverse.

The J gene is TRBJ1-1, the V gene TRBV9, with no clear D. Material for sequencing was CD4+ effector T cells sorted from blood. This TCR derives from a human donor in good health. CDR3 DNA sequence: TGTGCCAGCGCCCCGGTGTGGGGGAACACTGAAGCTTTCTTT. Translating it yields CASAPVWGNTEAFF.